These 5 T cell receptor beta chains were sequenced from one sample in a study of T cell responses to AZD1222 COVID-19 vaccine. Method: immunoSEQ multiplex PCR; TCRdb's copy keeps in-frame clones and lacks some. The sample carries around 200,000 clones, 94% recorded once. This material consisted of peripheral blood, taken 28 days after the second AZD1222 dose. Receptors originate from an adult who received the AZD1222 COVID-19 vaccine.

This clone has just a few counts. The chain employs TRBV6-5 and TRBJ2-3; a possible D gene is TRBD2 (6 bases). This CDR3 is 15 amino acids long. Germline CDR1 MNHEY, CDR2 SVGAGI. V gave up 7 bases and J gave up 7 bases, with 21 bases separating them. The CDR3 region is CASNKGTVSSNTQYF. CDR3 sequence (DNA): TGTGCCAGCAACAAGGGGACTGTCTCTTCAAATACGCAGTATTTT.

The CDR3 region has the DNA TGTGCCAGCAGGCCCCCTTCAGGGCGAACTAATGAAAAACTGTTTTTT. Translation: CASRPPSGRTNEKLFF. The genes are TRBV28 and TRBJ1-4, with a possible D match to TRBD1 (5 bases). The CDR3 runs 16 residues. Per germline, CDR1 MDHEN and CDR2 SYDVKM. V lost 6 bases, J lost 1 base, and 15 bases lay in between.

The CDR3, as DNA: TGTGCCAGCAGTTACTCTGTCAATCAGCCCCAGCATTTT. Its translation is CASSYSVNQPQHF. The gene calls are TRBV6-5 and TRBJ1-5; the D is unclear. In germline, CDR1 is MNHEY, CDR2 SVGAGI. Trimming took 0 bases from V and 3 from J, leaving 3 bases between them. The CDR3 contains 13 residues.

This rearrangement joins TRBV30 to TRBJ2-3, with D perhaps TRBD2 (6 bases). This CDR3 is built from 14 residues. CDR1 and CDR2 from the germline V gene are GTSNPN and SVGIG (reference sequence). Trimming took off 3 bases at V and 1 base at J, with 11 bases between the two ends. The CDR3 reads CAWRWGGGTDTQYF. The DNA of the CDR3 is TGTGCCTGGAGGTGGGGAGGCGGCACAGATACGCAGTATTTT.

The chain recombines TRBV6-2 or TRBV6-3 with TRBJ1-1, with a weak D call TRBD1 (6 bases). This CDR3 has 14 residues. Looked up from germline, CDR1 is MNHEY and CDR2 is SVGEGT. V gave up 4 bases and J gave up 1 base, with 10 bases separating them. The DNA for the CDR3 is TGTGCCAGCAGTTTAGGGGGAAGGAACACTGAAGCTTTCTTT. This encodes CASSLGGRNTEAFF.